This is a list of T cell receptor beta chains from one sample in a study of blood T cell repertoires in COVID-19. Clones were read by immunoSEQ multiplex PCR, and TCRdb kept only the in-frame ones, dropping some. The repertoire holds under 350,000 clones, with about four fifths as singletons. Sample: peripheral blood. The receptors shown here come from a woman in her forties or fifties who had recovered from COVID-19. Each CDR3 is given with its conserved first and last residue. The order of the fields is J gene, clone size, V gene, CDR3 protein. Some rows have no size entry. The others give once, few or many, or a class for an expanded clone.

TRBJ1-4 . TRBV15 CATSGGQGATNEKLFF
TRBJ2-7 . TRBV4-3 CASSQEFSGGTTYEQYF
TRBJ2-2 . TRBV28 CASSGSGLAGPNTGELFF
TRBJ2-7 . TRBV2 CATSSGSPVEQYF
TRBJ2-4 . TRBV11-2 CASSKWTSEGNIQYF
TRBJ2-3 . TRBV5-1 CASSWAGASTDTQYF
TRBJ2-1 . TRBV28 CAPLGGNEQFF
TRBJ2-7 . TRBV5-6 CASSFQSGGEQYF
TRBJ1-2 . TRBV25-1 CASLPGGGPYGYTF
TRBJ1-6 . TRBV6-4 CASSGGQENSPLHF
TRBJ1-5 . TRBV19 CASNKDSFNQPQHF
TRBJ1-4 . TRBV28 CASSGGGGGNEKLFF
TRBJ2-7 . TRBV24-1 CATQGSLSYEQYF
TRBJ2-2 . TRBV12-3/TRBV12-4 CASSPDTGELFF
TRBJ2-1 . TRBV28 CASSLSRGREQFF
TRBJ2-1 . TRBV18 CASSPPSGGDSYNEQFF
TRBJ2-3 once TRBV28 CAASRDTQYF
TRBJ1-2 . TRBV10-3 CAISERTGGYGYTF
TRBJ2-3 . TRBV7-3 CASSSSDTQYF
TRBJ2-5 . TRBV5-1 CASSPGQTEFEETQYF
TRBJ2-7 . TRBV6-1 CASSKGDSSYEQYF
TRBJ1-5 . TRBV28 CASIPGGSNQPQHF
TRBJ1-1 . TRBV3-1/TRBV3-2 CASSRPLTGRTEAFF
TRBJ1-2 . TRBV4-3 CASSQDYGTGAGYTF
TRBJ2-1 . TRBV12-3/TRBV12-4 CASRLAGSNEQFF
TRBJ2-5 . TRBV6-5 CASSYSGRQETQYF
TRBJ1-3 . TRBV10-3 CAIKGDSSGNTIYF
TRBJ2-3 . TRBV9 CASSAGTSGSTDTQYF
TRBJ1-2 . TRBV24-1 CATSDPNREPENYGYTF
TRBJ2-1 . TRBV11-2 CASSSLQDRAYNEQFF
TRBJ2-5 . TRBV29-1 CSVGLAGGVETQYF
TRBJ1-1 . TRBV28 CASSPAVRGERNTEAFF
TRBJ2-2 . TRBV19 CASTLRGYGELFF
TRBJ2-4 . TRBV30 CAWSSRGDIQYF
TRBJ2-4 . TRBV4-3 CASSQDPQGGNIQYF
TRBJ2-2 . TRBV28 CASSFRGRAPGELFF
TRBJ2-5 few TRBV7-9 CASSAIWKGLETQYF
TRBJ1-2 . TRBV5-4 CASSPWRGEWENGYTF
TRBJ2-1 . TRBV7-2 CASSLMGEGEQFF
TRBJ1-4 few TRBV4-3 CASSQDKAGLREKLFF
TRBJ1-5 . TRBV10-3 CAIRGTEGYQPQHF
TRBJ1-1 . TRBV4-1 CASSQDQGTEAFF
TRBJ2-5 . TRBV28 CTTAGGSETQYF
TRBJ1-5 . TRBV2 CASSEFSGGQPQHF
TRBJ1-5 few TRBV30 CAWSGESPNQPQHF
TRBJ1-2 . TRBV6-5 CASGEGTNYGYTF
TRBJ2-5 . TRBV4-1 CASSQDSGRETQYF
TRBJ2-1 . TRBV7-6 CASSPLGRDYNEQFF
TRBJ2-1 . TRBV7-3 CASSLDSGIGNEQFF
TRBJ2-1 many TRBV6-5 CASSRLLGSGNEQFF
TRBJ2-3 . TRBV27 CASSLLRQFTSGSLTVDTQYF
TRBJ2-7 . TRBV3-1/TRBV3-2 CASSQDVGGREQYF
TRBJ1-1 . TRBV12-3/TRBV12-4 CASRPTGNPEAFF
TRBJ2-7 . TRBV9 CASSVGGGIRVGEQYF
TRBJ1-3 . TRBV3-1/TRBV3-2 CASSSWSSGNTIYF